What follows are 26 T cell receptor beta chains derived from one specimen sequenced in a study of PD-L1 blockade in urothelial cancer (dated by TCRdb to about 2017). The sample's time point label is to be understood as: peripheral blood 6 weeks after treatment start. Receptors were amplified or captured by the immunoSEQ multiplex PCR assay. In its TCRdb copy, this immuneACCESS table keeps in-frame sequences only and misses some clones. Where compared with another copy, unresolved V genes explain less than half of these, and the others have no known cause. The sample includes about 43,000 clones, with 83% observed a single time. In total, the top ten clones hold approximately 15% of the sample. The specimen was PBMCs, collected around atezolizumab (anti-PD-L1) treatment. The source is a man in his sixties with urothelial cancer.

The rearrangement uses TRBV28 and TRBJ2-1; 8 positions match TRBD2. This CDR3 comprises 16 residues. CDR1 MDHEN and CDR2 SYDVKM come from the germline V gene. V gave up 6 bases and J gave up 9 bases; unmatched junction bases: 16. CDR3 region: CASSRAADGGVGEQFF. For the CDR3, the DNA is TGTGCCAGCAGCCGCGCGGCGGACGGGGGGGTGGGTGAGCAGTTCTTC.

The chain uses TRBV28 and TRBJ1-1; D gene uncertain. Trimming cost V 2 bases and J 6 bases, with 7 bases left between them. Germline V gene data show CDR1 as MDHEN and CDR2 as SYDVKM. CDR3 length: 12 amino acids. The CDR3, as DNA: TGTGCCAGCAGTTTAACGCGAGCTGAAGCTTTCTTT. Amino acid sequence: CASSLTRAEAFF.

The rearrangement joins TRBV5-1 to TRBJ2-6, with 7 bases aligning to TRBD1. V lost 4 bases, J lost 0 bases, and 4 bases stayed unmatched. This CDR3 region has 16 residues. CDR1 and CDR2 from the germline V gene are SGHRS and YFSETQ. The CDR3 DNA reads TGCGCCAGCAGCACGGACAGGCCCTCTGGGGCCAACGTCCTGACTTTC. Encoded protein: CASSTDRPSGANVLTF.

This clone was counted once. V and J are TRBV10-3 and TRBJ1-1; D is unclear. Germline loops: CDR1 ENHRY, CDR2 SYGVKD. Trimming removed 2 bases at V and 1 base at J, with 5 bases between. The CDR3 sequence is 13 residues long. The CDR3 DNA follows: TGTGCCATCAGTGAGAACGGGAACACTGAAGCTTTCTTT. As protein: CAISENGNTEAFF.

The CDR3 DNA follows: TGTGCCAGCTTAATGCCAGGACAAGAGACCCAGTACTTC. Translating gives CASLMPGQETQYF. The chain uses TRBV28 and TRBJ2-5, with unresolved D. CDR3 length: 13 residues. V was shortened by 8 bases and J by 2 bases, with 12 bases between the two germline ends. Germline CDR1 and CDR2: MDHEN and SYDVKM.

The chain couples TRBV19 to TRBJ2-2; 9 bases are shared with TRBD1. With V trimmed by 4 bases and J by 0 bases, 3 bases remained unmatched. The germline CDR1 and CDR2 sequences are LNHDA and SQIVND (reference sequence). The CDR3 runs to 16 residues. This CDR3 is CASSTGTGTNTGELFF. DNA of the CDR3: TGTGCCAGTAGTACCGGGACAGGGACGAACACCGGGGAGCTGTTTTTT.

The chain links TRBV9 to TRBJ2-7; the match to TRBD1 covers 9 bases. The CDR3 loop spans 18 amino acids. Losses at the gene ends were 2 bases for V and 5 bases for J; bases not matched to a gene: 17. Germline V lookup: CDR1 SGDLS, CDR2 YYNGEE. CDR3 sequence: CASSVGQGRNQGRDEQYF. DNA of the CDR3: TGTGCCAGCAGCGTGGGACAGGGTCGAAACCAGGGTCGGGACGAGCAGTACTTC.

The CDR3 DNA reads as TGTGCCAGCAGCCGACTGACAGGGGATGGCTACACCTTC. Its protein is CASSRLTGDGYTF. The chain joins TRBV6-5 to TRBJ1-2, with TRBD1 matching 8 bases. V shed 6 bases, J shed 6 bases, and the junction held 6 bases outside the gene matches. The CDR3 spans 13 residues. CDR1 MNHEY and CDR2 SVGAGI come from the germline V gene.

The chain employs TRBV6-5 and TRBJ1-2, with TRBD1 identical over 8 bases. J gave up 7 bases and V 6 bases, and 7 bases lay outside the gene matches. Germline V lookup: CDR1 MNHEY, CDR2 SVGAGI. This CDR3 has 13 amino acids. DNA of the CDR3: TGTGCCAGCAGGCCGCAGGGGGCGGCTGGCTACACCTTC. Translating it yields CASRPQGAAGYTF.

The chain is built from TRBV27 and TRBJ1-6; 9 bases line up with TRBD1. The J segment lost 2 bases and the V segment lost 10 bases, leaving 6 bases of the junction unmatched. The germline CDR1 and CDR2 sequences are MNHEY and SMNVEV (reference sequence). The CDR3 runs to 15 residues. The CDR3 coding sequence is TGTGCCACCTCGGACAGGGGACCCTATAATTCACCCCTCCACTTT. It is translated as CATSDRGPYNSPLHF.

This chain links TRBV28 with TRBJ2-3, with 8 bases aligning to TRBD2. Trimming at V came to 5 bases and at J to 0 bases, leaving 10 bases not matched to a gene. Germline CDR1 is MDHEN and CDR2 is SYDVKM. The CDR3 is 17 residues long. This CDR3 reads CASSPLAGSPSTDTQYF. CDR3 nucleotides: TGTGCCAGCAGTCCTTTAGCGGGGTCGCCTAGCACAGATACGCAGTATTTT.

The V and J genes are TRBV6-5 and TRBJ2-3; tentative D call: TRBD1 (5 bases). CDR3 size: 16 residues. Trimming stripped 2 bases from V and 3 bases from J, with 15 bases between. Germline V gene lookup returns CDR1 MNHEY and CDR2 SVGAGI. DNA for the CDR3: TGTGCCAGCAGTTACGTGGCAGGGTTTTCAACAGATACGCAGTATTTT. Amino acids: CASSYVAGFSTDTQYF.

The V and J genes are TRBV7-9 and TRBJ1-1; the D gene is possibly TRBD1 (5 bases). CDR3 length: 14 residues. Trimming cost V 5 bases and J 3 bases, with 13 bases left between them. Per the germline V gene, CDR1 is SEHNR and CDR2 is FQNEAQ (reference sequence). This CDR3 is CASSNARGYTEAFF. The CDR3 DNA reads TGTGCCAGCAGCAATGCCCGGGGGTACACTGAAGCTTTCTTT.

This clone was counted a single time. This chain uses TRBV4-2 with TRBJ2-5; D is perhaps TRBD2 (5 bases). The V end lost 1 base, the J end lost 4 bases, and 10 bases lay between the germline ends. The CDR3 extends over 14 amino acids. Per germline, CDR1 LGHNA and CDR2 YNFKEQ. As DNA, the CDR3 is TGTGCCAGCAGCCAAGTAGGTCGGGGAGAGACCCAGTACTTC. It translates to CASSQVGRGETQYF.

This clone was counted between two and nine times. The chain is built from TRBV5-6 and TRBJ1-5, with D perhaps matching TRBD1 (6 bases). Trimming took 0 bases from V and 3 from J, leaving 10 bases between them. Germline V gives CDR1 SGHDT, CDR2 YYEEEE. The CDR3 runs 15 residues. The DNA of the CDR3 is TGTGCCAGCAGCTTGGGAACAGGGCTCAATCAGCCCCAGCATTTT. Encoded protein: CASSLGTGLNQPQHF. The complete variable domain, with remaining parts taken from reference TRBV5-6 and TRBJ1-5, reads DAGVTQSPTHLIKTRGQQVTLRCSPKSGHDTVSWYQQALGQGPQFIFQYYEEEERQRGNFPDRFSGHQFPNYSSELNVNALLLGDSALYLCASSLGTGLNQPQHFGDGTRLSIL.

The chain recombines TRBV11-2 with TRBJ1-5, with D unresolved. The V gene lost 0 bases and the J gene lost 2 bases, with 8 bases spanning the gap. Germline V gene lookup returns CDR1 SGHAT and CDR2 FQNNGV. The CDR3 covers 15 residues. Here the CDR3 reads CASSLDLSGNQPQHF. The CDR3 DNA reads TGTGCCAGCAGCTTAGATCTCAGCGGCAATCAGCCCCAGCATTTT. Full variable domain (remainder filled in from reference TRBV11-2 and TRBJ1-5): EAGVAQSPRYKIIEKRQSVAFWCNPISGHATLYWYQQILGQGPKLLIQFQNNGVVDDSQLPKDRFSAERLKGVDSTLKIQPAKLEDSAVYLCASSLDLSGNQPQHFGDGTRLSIL.

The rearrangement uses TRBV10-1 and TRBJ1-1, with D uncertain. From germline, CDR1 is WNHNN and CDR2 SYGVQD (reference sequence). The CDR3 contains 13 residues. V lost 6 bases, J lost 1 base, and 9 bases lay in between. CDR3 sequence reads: CASSPTENTEAFF. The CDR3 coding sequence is TGCGCCAGCAGCCCAACAGAGAACACTGAAGCTTTCTTT.

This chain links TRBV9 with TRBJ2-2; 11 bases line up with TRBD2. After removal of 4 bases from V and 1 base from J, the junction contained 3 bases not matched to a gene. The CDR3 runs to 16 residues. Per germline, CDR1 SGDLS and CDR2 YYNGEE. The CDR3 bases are TGTGCCAGCAGCACGGGACTAGCGGAGAACACCGGGGAGCTGTTTTTT. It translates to CASSTGLAENTGELFF.

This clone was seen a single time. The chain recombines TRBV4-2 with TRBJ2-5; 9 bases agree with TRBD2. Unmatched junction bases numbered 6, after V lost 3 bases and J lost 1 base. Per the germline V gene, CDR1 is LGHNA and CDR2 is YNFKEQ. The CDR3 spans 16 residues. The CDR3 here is CASSHISGGVQETQYF. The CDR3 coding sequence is TGTGCCAGCAGCCACATTAGCGGGGGAGTCCAAGAGACCCAGTACTTC.

CDR3 region: CSVTGTEGIPEAFF. CDR3 in DNA: TGCAGCGTTACCGGAACTGAGGGCATTCCTGAAGCTTTCTTT. V usage is TRBV29-1 and J usage is TRBJ1-1; D unclear. The ends were cut back, 5 bases at V and 6 bases at J, with 19 bases in the middle. Germline V gene lookup returns CDR1 SQVTM and CDR2 ANQGSEA. The CDR3 sequence is 14 residues long.

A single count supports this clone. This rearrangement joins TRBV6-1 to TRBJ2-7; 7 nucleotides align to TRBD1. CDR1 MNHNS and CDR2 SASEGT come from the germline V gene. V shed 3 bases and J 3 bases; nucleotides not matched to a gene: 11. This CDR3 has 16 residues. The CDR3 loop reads CASSDPRDSLNYEQYF. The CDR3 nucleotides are TGTGCCAGCAGTGACCCCCGGGACAGCCTCAACTACGAGCAGTACTTC.

The CDR3 is CASSLWTGSSGNTIYF. The CDR3 DNA follows: TGTGCCAGTAGCCTTTGGACAGGATCCTCTGGAAACACCATATATTTT. J is TRBJ1-3 and V is TRBV19; the match to TRBD1 covers 7 bases. Germline assignment: CDR1 LNHDA and CDR2 SQIVND (reference sequence). This CDR3 has 16 residues. The V segment lost 6 bases and the J segment 0 bases; nucleotides outside the gene matches: 8.

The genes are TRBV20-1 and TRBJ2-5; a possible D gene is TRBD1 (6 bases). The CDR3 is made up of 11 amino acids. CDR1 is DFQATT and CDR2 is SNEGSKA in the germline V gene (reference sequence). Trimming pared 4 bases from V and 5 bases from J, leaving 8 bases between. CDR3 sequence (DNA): TGCAGTGCTATAGGGGGTGAGACCCAGTACTTC. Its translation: CSAIGGETQYF.

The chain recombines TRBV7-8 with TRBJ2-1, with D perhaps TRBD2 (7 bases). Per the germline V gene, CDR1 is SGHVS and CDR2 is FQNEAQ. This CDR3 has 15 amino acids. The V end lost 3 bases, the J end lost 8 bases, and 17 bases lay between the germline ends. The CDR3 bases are TGTGCCAGCAGCTTCGAGGGGGGGGATACGGATGAGCAGTTCTTC. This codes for CASSFEGGDTDEQFF. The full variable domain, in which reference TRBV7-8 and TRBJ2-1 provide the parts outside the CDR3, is GAGVSQSPRYKVAKRGQDVALRCDPISGHVSLFWYQQALGQGPEFLTYFQNEAQLDKSGLPSDRFFAERPEGSVSTLKIQRTQQEDSAVYLCASSFEGGDTDEQFFGPGTRLTVL.

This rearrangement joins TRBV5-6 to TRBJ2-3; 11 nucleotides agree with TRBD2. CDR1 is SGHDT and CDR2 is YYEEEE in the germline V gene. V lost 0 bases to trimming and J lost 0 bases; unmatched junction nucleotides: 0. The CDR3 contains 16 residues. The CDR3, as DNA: TGTGCCAGCAGCTTGGGACTAGCGGGAAGCACAGATACGCAGTATTTT. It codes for CASSLGLAGSTDTQYF.

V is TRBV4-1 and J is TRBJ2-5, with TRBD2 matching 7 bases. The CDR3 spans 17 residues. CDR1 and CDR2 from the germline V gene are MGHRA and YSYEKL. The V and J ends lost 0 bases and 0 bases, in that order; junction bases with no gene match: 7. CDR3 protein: CASSQDFGGGNQETQYF. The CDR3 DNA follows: TGCGCCAGCAGCCAAGATTTTGGGGGGGGGAACCAAGAGACCCAGTACTTC.